Given below is one TCR beta chain in context. The antigen it binds to is not known. Per-base qualities were not stored, and no clone one base away is much larger. This specimen belongs to a study of regulatory T cells in long-lasting Graves disease (dated by TCRdb to the early 2020s). About the full investigation: Patients with newly diagnosed Graves' disease had been on antithyroid drugs for under 3 months. Peripheral blood TCR sequencing and RNA sequencing compared persistent Graves' disease patients with newly diagnosed Graves' disease patients. The study took place in China and was registered as a clinical trial. A total of about 35 samples underwent TCR sequencing: around 13 from persistent and around 20 from newly diagnosed Graves' disease patients.

Overall study outcomes, separate from this receptor: Sequencing and analysis were limited to the TCR beta chain. Preferential use of TRBV28, TRBJ1-2 and TRBJ2-5 was observed in persistent disease, whereas TRBV20-1 and TRBJ2-1 were favored in newly diagnosed disease. Persistent Graves' disease patients showed lower TCR Shannon entropy and fewer highly expanded clones than newly diagnosed patients, suggesting clonal expansion. Patients with persistent disease shared more public clonotypes (about 2,900) than newly diagnosed patients did (about 970). Peripheral blood alone was examined, since thyroid tissue, which constituted the primary lesion, could not be accessed. The small sample size was acknowledged by the authors as a limitation that may reduce accuracy.

This specimen's time point label, per the study, means: newly diagnosed GD, antithyroid drugs for less than 3 months. For both TCR sequencing and RNA sequencing, RNA was extracted from PBMCs using TRIzol. The diagnosis of Graves' disease was made according to American Thyroid Association guidelines. The patients came from an endocrinology department in Xi'an, China. Each patient gave roughly 10 milliliters of peripheral blood, collected in an EDTA anticoagulant tube. Ficoll Paque Plus density gradient separation was used to isolate PBMCs, and no additional T cell sorting was done. An Agilent 2100 Bioanalyzer and agarose gel were used to check RNA quality, and a NanoDrop 2000 was used to measure RNA concentration. Receptor libraries were prepared by multiplex PCR. The reads were generated on an Illumina HiSeq 4000. CDR3 regions were amplified by Arm-PCR with iRepertoire HTBI primers to construct TCR beta libraries. Before sequencing, the PCR products went through gel purification. As for the original processing: A total of 62 TRBV and 14 TRBJ segments were identified across samples and were used for gene usage analysis of CDR3 amino acid clonotypes. Filtered high-quality paired reads were merged into contigs using COPE and FqMerger. Contigs were aligned with BLAST to IMGT TRBV, TRBD and TRBJ reference genes, and CDR3 was defined per IMGT. Any clonotype with a frequency above 0.1% was classified as a highly expanded clone. Repertoire diversity was measured by Shannon entropy, and V-J evenness by the Gini coefficient. Public clonotypes were defined as clonotypes shared by more than one individual. The public reads were reprocessed in TCRdb via fastp at Q25 and MiXCR, keeping in-frame beta chains. When rows share a CDR3 protein, they turn into one entry using the most common DNA and genes. None of the V and J calls come from the authors' own analysis; TCRdb made them. The sample contains approximately 360,000 distinct CDR3 sequences, 10% to 15% of them found a single time. Around 18% of the sample goes to the ten largest clones.

Taken from the germline V gene (reference sequence), the CDR1 and CDR2 loops are MNHNY and SVGAGI. The CDR3 measures 13 amino acids from cysteine to phenylalanine. Only the CDR3 DNA is retained, 39 bases long and in frame from the first base. Cut back by 9 bases and 3 bases, the V and J ends lie 15 bases apart. Another study also made use of these data, one on T cells in Graves' hyperthyroidism and ophthalmopathy. As that second study puts it: Stable Graves' hyperthyroidism was defined as the absence of progression to ophthalmopathy over 18 months of follow-up. Hyperthyroidism patients were newly diagnosed, had a disease duration of under 2 months, and were aged 18 to 65 years. Exclusion was applied to patients with uncontrolled infections, other autoimmune diseases, pregnancy or lactation. Diagnoses relied on clinical symptoms, serum thyroxine and TRAb, thyroid ultrasound and orbital computed tomography. A first-round RT-PCR of the TCR CDR3 used the HTBI primer set with the Qiagen OneStep RT-PCR kit. Most expanded thyroid clonotypes (frequency above 0.001) were also detected in blood, suggesting blood repertoires may reflect thyroid immune responses. A 13 V-J signature model separated ophthalmopathy from stable hyperthyroidism, with around 91% sensitivity and 81% to 83% specificity in cross-validation and 80%/75% in testing. In validation, the model predicted progression to ophthalmopathy with over 60% sensitivity and around 72% specificity, a median of around six months before onset. TCR V-J signatures able to tell the groups apart were searched for in a discovery cohort of 90 to 100 patients, of whom 43 had Graves' ophthalmopathy and more than 55 had stable Graves' hyperthyroidism. Prospective prediction of ophthalmopathy was tested in an independent validation cohort consisting of 18 to 20 hyperthyroidism patients and over 15 patients who later progressed to ophthalmopathy. The approximately 90 discovery patients were randomly split 7:3 into training and test sets. In addition, the study compared T-cell repertoires in thyroid tissue and in blood from over 5 Graves' hyperthyroidism patients. After blood sampling, hyperthyroidism patients were treated with methimazole at a starting dose of 30 mg daily, and ophthalmopathy patients were treated with high-dose intravenous methylprednisolone. A second multiplex PCR round built the libraries, followed by size selection and purification. Paired-end sequencing of the libraries was performed with 100 bp reads on an Illumina HiSeq2000. SOAPnuke was used to process the raw data, throwing out any read that contained adapters or uncalled bases, had a mean Phred below 15, or lacked an exact constant-primer or identifier match. High-quality paired reads were merged with COPE v1.2.5, and unique nucleotide sequences were defined as clonotypes. Clonotypes were aligned to IMGT TRBV, TRBD and TRBJ reference segments using MiTCR v1.1. The analysis included only V-J combinations with a frequency above 0.0001, which together covered roughly 99% of the repertoires. The TCS score was defined as F50 (clonal expansion) divided by E x V (chaos), with BLOSUM62-based TCRdist calculated between CDR3 peptides within each V-J. Welch's t-statistics and random forest reduced 500 to 550 V-J features to fewer than 15, which were used in a naive Bayes classifier (R e1071). No statistical method was used to set the sample size in advance, and investigators knew the group allocation. The paper describes TCR Vbeta CDR3 sequencing of some 130 peripheral blood samples, made up of roughly 40 ophthalmopathy patients, roughly 75 hyperthyroidism patients and 17 progressor patients.

The sequencing here drew on peripheral blood mononuclear cells (PBMCs), taken at new diagnosis, from a patient treated with antithyroid drugs. The source of this sequence is a woman younger than 35 with Graves disease. Donor details come from another sample of the same person, matched by shared clones. Recombination linked TRBV6-6 to TRBJ2-7; the D gene identity is not certain. The CDR3 here reads CARSNSDNYEQYF. The nucleotides read TGTGCCAGGAGCAACTCTGACAACTACGAGCAGTACTTC.